The 4 T cell receptor beta chains in this list originate from one sample, sequenced in a study of cytomegalovirus exposure and HLA in healthy donors. Primers for the PCR totalled 60 Vbeta and 13 Jbeta. Profiling relied on immunoSEQ multiplex PCR, and the TCRdb table lists in-frame clones only, not all of them. The repertoire holds about 200,000 clones, with around 77% as singletons. Specimen: PBMCs. These receptor sequences come from a woman aged 25 to 45 in good health and CMV-seronegative.

This clone was seen just once. The J gene is TRBJ2-7, the V gene TRBV4-2; 15 bases fit TRBD2. V trimming: 4 bases; J trimming: 6 bases; junction bases outside the gene matches: 13. Germline-derived CDR1 and CDR2 are LGHNA and YNFKEQ. This CDR3 is 18 amino acids long. CDR3 coding DNA: TGTGCCAGCAGCCTAGGACTAGCGGGAGGGCCTTCATATCGCGAGCAGTACTTC. Translation: CASSLGLAGGPSYREQYF.

The chain couples TRBV5-1 to TRBJ1-4; no clear D. The CDR3 covers 15 residues. Germline loops: CDR1 SGHRS, CDR2 YFSETQ. The V end was cut by 2 bases, the J end by 7 bases, with 15 bases between. The CDR3 bases are TGCGCCAGCAGCTTAGAGCCGGTCGTGAGTGAAAAACTGTTTTTT. Translation gives CASSLEPVVSEKLFF.

V usage is TRBV10-2 and J usage is TRBJ2-2, with 9 nucleotides matching TRBD2. Germline CDR1 and CDR2: WSHSY and SAAADI. CDR3 size: 16 residues. After removal of 8 bases from V and 5 bases from J, the junction contained 12 bases not matched to a gene. The CDR3 DNA reads TGCGCCAGCGGACGGGGAAGCGGGGGGCATACCGGGGAGCTGTTTTTT. It translates to CASGRGSGGHTGELFF.

V is TRBV7-2 and J is TRBJ2-3; 7 bases are shared with TRBD1. Unmatched junction bases numbered 3, after V lost 2 bases and J lost 1 base. Germline V gene lookup returns CDR1 SGHTA and CDR2 FQGNSA. The CDR3 extends over 15 amino acids. This CDR3 reads CASSLNRGGTDTQYF. DNA of the CDR3: TGTGCCAGCAGCTTAAACAGGGGTGGCACAGATACGCAGTATTTT.